The rows below give T cell receptor beta chains drawn from one sample of a study of memory B cells and T cells in multiple sclerosis. Their antigens remain unidentified. Sequencing was performed with immunoSEQ multiplex PCR; in TCRdb, only in-frame clones are kept and a portion is missing. Recorded for this sample: approximately 69 clones. The sample was PBMCs from blood kept in culture. All receptors come from a human donor with multiple sclerosis. Both conserved end residues are part of each CDR3.

>TRBV28
CASSLTGYGYTF
>TRBV6-6
CASRFHSSEQYF
>TRBV7-2
CASSESSLGGVDTGELFF
>TRBV7-9
CASSVSRGGAGPGELFF
>TRBV30
CAWSPAGPEKLFF
>TRBV7-6
CASSLGGGYEQYF
>TRBV19
CASSVRVTNRKIYGYTF
>TRBV21-1
CASSRLLATKVHNEKLFF
>TRBV5-1
CASSLAGQTTNEKLFF